This T cell receptor (beta chain) was recovered during a study of human T cells and chemical hapten exposure. Findings and limits, study-wide: Significantly more large CDR3 similarity clusters were formed by expanded TCRs than by controls.

Only a few counts were recorded for this clonotype. No antigen is known for it. The CDR3 length is 13 residues. Trimming pared 0 bases from V and 7 bases from J, leaving 8 bases between. Germline V CDR1 and CDR2: SGHTA, FQGTGA. As to time point: patch test 3, about 24 weeks after DPC sensitization. Treatment in this sample: therapeutic diphenylcyclopropenone sensitization with weekly scalp DPC. In TCRdb, the RACE reads were re-called with MiXCR into one record per CDR3 protein. The table has just under 65,000 distinct CDR3 sequences, approximately 11% seen once. V and J are TRBV7-3 and TRBJ2-3; D is unclear. The sequenced sample was whole blood, obtained in connection with sensitization to the hapten diphenylcyclopropenone (DPC). This receptor was taken from a woman aged 25 to 39 with alopecia areata. Some clones in this sample may be carry-over from other donors' samples. As DNA, the CDR3 is TGTGCCAGCAGCTTAACCTACAGTAATACGCAGTATTTT. Protein: CASSLTYSNTQYF.